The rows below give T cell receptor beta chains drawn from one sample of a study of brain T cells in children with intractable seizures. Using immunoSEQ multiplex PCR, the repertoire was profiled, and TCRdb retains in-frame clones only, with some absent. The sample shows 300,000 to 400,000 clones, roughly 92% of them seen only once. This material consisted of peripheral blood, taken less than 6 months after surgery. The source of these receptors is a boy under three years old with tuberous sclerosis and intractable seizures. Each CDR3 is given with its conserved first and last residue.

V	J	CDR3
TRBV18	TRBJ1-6	CASSPVERGPSSYNSPLHF
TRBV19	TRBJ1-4	CASSMFSTNEKLFF
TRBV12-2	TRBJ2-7	CASRSLPARCEQYF
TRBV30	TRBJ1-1	CAWRGGGGTEAFF
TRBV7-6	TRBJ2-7	CASSPRAPGNGEQYF
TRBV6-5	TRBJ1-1	CASSSPQQGAAEAFF
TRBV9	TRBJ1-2	CASSPEAWEGYTF
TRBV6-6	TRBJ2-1	CAASGRSYNEQFF
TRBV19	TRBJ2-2	CASSITRFSGELFF
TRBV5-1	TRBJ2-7	CASSWDRLKFPPKDEQYF
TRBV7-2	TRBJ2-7	CASSPRGQGNEQYF
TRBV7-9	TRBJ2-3	CASSLEREISDTQYF
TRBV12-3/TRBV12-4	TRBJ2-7	CASSGMDSYEQYF
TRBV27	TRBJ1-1	CASSLQGLNTEAFF
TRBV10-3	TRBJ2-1	CAISGKQTSGSLVDEQFF
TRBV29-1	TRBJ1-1	CSVDGTGTWMNTEAFF
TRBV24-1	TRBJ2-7	CAQKPGLRSYEQYF
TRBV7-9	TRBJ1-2	CASSSPPPRVGPFYGYTF
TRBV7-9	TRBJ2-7	CASSSGQNHYEQYF
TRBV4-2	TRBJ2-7	CASSQDQGAEYEQYF
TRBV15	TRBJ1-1	CATSRTGMGAEAFF
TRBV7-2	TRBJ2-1	CASSTPIRDSWRSEQFF
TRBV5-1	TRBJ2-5	CASRLLAGKGAETQYF
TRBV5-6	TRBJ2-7	CASSPDRFPYEQYF
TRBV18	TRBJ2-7	CASSRTGISYEQYF
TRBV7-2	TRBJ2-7	CASSRLAGVYEQYF
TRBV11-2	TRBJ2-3	CASSLEPYTDTQYF
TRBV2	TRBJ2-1	CASSETAGGVGEQFF
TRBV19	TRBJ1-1	CASISMGGVQEAFF
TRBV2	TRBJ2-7	CATDRGEGPNEQYF
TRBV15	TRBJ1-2	CATSRQDRANYGYTF
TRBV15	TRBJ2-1	CATSRDGSEQFF
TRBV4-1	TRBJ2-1	CASSQDPGGGLLDYNEQFF
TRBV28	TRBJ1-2	CASSYRHGYTF
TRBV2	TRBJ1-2	CASTGIRGFSQLANYGYTF
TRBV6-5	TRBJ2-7	CASSSSGTSGRYEQYF